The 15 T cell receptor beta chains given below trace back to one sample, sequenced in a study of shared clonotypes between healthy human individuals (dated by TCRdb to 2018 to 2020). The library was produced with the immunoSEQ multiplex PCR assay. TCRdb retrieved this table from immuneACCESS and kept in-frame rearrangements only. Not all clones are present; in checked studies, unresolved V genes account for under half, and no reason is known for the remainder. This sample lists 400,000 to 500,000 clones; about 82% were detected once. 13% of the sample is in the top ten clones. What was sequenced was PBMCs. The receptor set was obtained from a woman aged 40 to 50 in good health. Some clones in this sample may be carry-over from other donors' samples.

CDR3 sequence: CASREDSNSYEQYF. The CDR3 DNA is TGTGCCAGCAGGGAGGACAGTAACTCCTACGAGCAGTACTTC. The J gene is TRBJ2-7, the V gene TRBV7-9; TRBD1 might be the D (6 bases). The germline V gene has CDR1 SEHNR and CDR2 FQNEAQ (reference sequence). The CDR3 extends over 14 amino acids. Trimming cost V 6 bases and J 0 bases, with 12 bases left between them.

This chain's CDR3 is CAISVQTGSNTEAFF. The CDR3 coding sequence is TGTGCCATCAGTGTCCAGACAGGCAGTAACACTGAAGCTTTCTTT. V usage is TRBV10-3 and J usage is TRBJ1-1; a possible D gene is TRBD1 (6 bases). There are 15 residues in the CDR3. The germline gives CDR1 ENHRY, CDR2 SYGVKD. V was cut by 4 bases and J by 2 bases, with 14 bases left in between.

CDR3 region: CSSKGEETQYF. The CDR3 DNA sequence: TGCAGCTCCAAGGGGGAAGAGACCCAGTACTTC. The chain couples TRBV29-1 to TRBJ2-5, with D maybe TRBD1 (6 bases). This CDR3 is built from 11 residues. V lost 8 bases to trimming and J lost 3 bases, with 10 bases between them. CDR1 is SQVTM, CDR2 ANQGSEA, per germline.

The DNA for the CDR3 is TGTGCCAGCAGCCCGGGGGCGGGATGGGGGACAGATACGCAGTATTTT. It codes for CASSPGAGWGTDTQYF. The chain links TRBV11-2 to TRBJ2-3; TRBD1 or TRBD2 may be the D gene (6 bases each). Germline loops: CDR1 SGHAT, CDR2 FQNNGV. This CDR3 is built from 16 residues. Trimming cost V 5 bases and J 3 bases, with 18 bases left between them.

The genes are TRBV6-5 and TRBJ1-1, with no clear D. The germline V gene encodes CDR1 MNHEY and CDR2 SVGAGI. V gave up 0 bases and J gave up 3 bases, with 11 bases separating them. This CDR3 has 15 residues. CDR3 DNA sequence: TGTGCCAGCAGTTACTCGAACAGCCAATACACTGAAGCTTTCTTT. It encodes CASSYSNSQYTEAFF.

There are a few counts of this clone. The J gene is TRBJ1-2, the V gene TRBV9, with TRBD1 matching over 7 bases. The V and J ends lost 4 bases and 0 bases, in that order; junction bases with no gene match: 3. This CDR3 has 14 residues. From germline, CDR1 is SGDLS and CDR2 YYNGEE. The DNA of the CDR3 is TGTGCCAGCAGCCGGGACAGATCTAACTATGGCTACACCTTC. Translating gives CASSRDRSNYGYTF. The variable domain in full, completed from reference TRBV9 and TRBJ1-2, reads DSGVTQTPKHLITATGQRVTLRCSPRSGDLSVYWYQQSLDQGLQFLIQYYNGEERAKGNILERFSAQQFPDLHSELNLSSLELGDSALYFCASSRDRSNYGYTFGSGTRLTVV.

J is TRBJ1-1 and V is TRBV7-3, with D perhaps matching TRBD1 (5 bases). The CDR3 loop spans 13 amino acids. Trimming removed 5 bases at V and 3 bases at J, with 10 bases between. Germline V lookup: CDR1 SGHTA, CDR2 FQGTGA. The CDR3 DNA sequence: TGTGCCAGCAGCCCCGACAGCTACACTGAAGCTTTCTTT. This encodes CASSPDSYTEAFF.

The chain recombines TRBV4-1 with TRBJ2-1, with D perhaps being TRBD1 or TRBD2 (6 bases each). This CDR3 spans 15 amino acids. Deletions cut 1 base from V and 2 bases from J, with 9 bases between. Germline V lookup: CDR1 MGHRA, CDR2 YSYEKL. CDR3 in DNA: TGCGCCAGCAGCCAAGTCCGGGGGCCCTACAATGAGCAGTTCTTC. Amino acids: CASSQVRGPYNEQFF.

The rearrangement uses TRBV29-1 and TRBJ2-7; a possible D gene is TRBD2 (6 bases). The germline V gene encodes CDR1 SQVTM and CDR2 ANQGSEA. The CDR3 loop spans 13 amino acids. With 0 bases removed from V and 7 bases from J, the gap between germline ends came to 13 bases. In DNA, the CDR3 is TGCAGCGTTGAAGAGACTAGGGTTGGTGAGCAGTACTTC. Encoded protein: CSVEETRVGEQYF.

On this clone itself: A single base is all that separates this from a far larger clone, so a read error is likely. This chain's CDR3 is CASSEFGTGGYGQYF. CDR3 nucleotide sequence: TGTGCCAGCAGTGAGTTCGGGACAGGGGGCTACGGGCAGTACTTC. The chain joins TRBV25-1 to TRBJ2-7, with 12 nucleotides matching TRBD1. Germline loops: CDR1 MGHDK, CDR2 SYGVNS. The CDR3 contains 15 residues.

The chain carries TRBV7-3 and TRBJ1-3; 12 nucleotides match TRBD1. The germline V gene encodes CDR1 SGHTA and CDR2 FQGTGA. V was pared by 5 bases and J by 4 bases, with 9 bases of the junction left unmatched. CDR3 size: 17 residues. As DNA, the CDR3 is TGTGCCAGCAGCCCGGCGGGACAGGGGGCGCGAGGAAACACCATATATTTT. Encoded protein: CASSPAGQGARGNTIYF.

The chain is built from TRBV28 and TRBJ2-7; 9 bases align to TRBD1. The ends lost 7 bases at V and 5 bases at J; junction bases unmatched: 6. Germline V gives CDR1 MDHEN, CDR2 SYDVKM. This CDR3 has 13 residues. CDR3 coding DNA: TGTGCCAGCAAAGGACAGGGGATAAACGAGCAGTACTTC. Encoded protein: CASKGQGINEQYF.

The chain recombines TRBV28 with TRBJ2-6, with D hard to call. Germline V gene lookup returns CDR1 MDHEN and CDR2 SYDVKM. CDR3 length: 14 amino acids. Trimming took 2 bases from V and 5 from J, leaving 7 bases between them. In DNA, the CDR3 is TGTGCCAGCAGTTTAACGGCTTGGGCCAACGTCCTGACTTTC. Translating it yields CASSLTAWANVLTF. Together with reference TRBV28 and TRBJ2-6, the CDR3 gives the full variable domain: DVKVTQSSRYLVKRTGEKVFLECVQDMDHENMFWYRQDPGLGLRLIYFSYDVKMKEKGDIPEGYSVSREKKERFSLILESASTNQTSMYLCASSLTAWANVLTFGAGSRLTVL.

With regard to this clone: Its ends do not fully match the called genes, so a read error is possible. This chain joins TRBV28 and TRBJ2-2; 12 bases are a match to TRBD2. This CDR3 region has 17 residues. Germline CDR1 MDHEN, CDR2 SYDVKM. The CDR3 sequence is CASSPLTSGRNTGELFF. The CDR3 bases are TGCGCCAGCAGCCCCCTGACTAGCGGGAGGAACACCGGGGAGCTGTTTTTT.

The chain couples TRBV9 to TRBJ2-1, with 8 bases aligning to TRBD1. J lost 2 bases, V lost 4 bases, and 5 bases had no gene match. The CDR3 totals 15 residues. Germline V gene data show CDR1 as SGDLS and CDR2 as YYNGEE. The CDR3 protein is CASSPQGAAYNEQFF. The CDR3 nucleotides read TGTGCCAGCAGCCCTCAGGGGGCGGCCTACAATGAGCAGTTCTTC.